Presented here are 32 T cell receptor beta chains from one specimen sequenced in a study of Ad26.COV2.S vaccination and SARS-CoV-2 variants. Regarding treatment: around 19 received Ad26.COV2.S at low or high dose, single or two shots; several received placebo; per-sample allocation not given. Sampling was done on day 63 after the first vaccine or placebo injection. Using immunoSEQ multiplex PCR, the repertoire was profiled, and TCRdb retains in-frame clones only, with some absent. The sample lists roughly 330,000 clones, 90% occurring once. The input for sequencing was peripheral blood, taken in a trial of Ad26.COV2.S vaccine versus placebo. These receptors were taken from a person aged 18 to 65 who received the Ad26.COV2.S COVID-19 vaccine or a placebo.

The chain links TRBV5-1 to TRBJ1-6; 9 bases agree with TRBD1. V dropped 0 bases and J dropped 7; count of bases not matched to a gene: 2. In germline, CDR1 is SGHRS, CDR2 YFSETQ. The CDR3 is made up of 15 amino acids. The CDR3 is CASSLGTGENSPLHF. The CDR3 DNA is TGCGCCAGCAGCTTGGGGACAGGGGAAAATTCACCCCTCCACTTT.

The V call is TRBV28, the J call TRBJ1-1; D unclear. This CDR3 has 11 residues. V was trimmed by 8 bases and J by 11 bases, leaving 15 bases between them. Per germline, CDR1 MDHEN and CDR2 SYDVKM. The CDR3 bases are TGTGCCAGCGGACCCTACATGGGGGCTTTCTTT. Its translation is CASGPYMGAFF. Supplemented by reference TRBV28 and TRBJ1-1, the full variable domain reads DVKVTQSSRYLVKRTGEKVFLECVQDMDHENMFWYRQDPGLGLRLIYFSYDVKMKEKGDIPEGYSVSREKKERFSLILESASTNQTSMYLCASGPYMGAFFGQGTRLTVV.

The chain combines TRBV6-5 with TRBJ2-6; maybe TRBD1 (5 bases). V was trimmed by 4 bases and J by 0 bases, leaving 7 bases between them. Germline CDR1 is MNHEY and CDR2 is SVGAGI. The CDR3 length is 15 residues. The CDR3 nucleotides are TGTGCCAGCAGTTGGGGCCCCTCTGGGGCCAACGTCCTGACTTTC. Protein: CASSWGPSGANVLTF.

V and J are TRBV3-1 (or the pseudogene TRBV3-2) and TRBJ1-2; unclear D gene. Per germline, CDR1 LGHDT and CDR2 YNNKEL (reference sequence). The CDR3 has 18 amino acids. Trimming left V 6 bases short and J 7 bases short, with 30 bases between. For the CDR3, the DNA is TGTGCCAGCAGTACCCAAGCGGCAAGCGGGAGAATAGCCGGTGGCTACACCTTC. Its translation: CASSTQAASGRIAGGYTF.

This chain uses TRBV6-2 or TRBV6-3 with TRBJ2-7; D might be TRBD1 (5 bases). With 0 bases removed from V and 3 bases from J, the gap between germline ends came to 12 bases. The CDR3 consists of 15 residues. Germline-derived CDR1 and CDR2 are MNHEY and SVGEGT. The CDR3 DNA follows: TGTGCCAGCAGTTACTCGGCAGGGTACGGCTACGAGCAGTACGTC. This gives the protein CASSYSAGYGYEQYV.

The rearrangement uses TRBV12-2 and TRBJ1-5. TRBV12-2 is tagged as a pseudogene. CDR3 length equals 16 residues. CDR3 loop: CASRLTQGPYNQPQHF. DNA for the CDR3: TGTGCAAGTCGCTTAACGCAGGGACCTTACAATCAGCCCCAGCATTTT.

The chain combines TRBV6-1 with TRBJ1-1, with D possibly being TRBD1 (5 bases). Looked up from germline, CDR1 is MNHNS and CDR2 is SASEGT. The CDR3 length is 14 residues. Trimming cost V 2 bases and J 3 bases, with 10 bases left between them. The CDR3 DNA reads as TGTGCCAGCAGTGAATTGGGGGGGGACACTGAAGCTTTCTTT. Translating gives CASSELGGDTEAFF.

The chain carries TRBV28 and TRBJ1-2, with 8 positions matching TRBD1. The ends lost 5 bases at V and 0 bases at J; junction bases unmatched: 8. Germline CDR1 and CDR2: MDHEN and SYDVKM. The CDR3 is 16 residues long. The CDR3 nucleotides are TGTGCCAGCAGTCCCTCCGGGACAGGCGCTAACTATGGCTACACCTTC. This translates into CASSPSGTGANYGYTF.

This clone was counted once. This chain links TRBV28 with TRBJ1-4; no clear D gene. This CDR3 has 13 amino acids. Per germline, CDR1 MDHEN and CDR2 SYDVKM. Trimming pared 4 bases from V and 8 bases from J, leaving 11 bases between. CDR3 sequence reads: CASSWWGSEKLFF. In DNA, the CDR3 is TGTGCCAGCAGTTGGTGGGGTAGCGAAAAACTGTTTTTT.

The rearrangement joins TRBV11-2 to TRBJ2-7, with TRBD1 matching 8 bases. V lost 1 base, J lost 2 bases, and 4 bases stayed unmatched. The CDR3 covers 15 residues. Germline V gene lookup returns CDR1 SGHAT and CDR2 FQNNGV. The CDR3 loop is CASSLGTGITYEQYV. The CDR3 nucleotides read TGTGCCAGCAGCTTAGGGACAGGGATCACCTACGAGCAGTACGTC.

The gene calls are TRBV29-1 and TRBJ2-7; maybe TRBD2 (5 bases). The germline V gene has CDR1 SQVTM and CDR2 ANQGSEA. The V gene lost 6 bases and the J gene lost 5 bases, with 5 bases spanning the gap. The CDR3 contains 9 residues. The CDR3: CSVRDEQYV. The CDR3, as DNA: TGCAGCGTGCGGGACGAGCAGTACGTC.

The rearrangement uses TRBV2 and TRBJ1-1; D ambiguous. The CDR3 covers 12 residues. Germline V gives CDR1 SNHLY, CDR2 FYNNEI. V gave up 2 bases and J gave up 8 bases, with 9 bases separating them. The CDR3 coding sequence is TGTGCCAGCAGTGAACAAGTATCGGAAGCTTTCTTT. Encoded protein: CASSEQVSEAFF. Full variable domain (outside the CDR3, taken from reference TRBV2 and TRBJ1-1): EPEVTQTPSHQVTQMGQEVILRCVPISNHLYFYWYRQILGQKVEFLVSFYNNEISEKSEIFDDQFSVERPDGSNFTLKIRSTKLEDSAMYFCASSEQVSEAFFGQGTRLTVV.

The table lists this clone with a few counts. The CDR3 is CASSARSRDQPQHF. The CDR3 DNA sequence: TGTGCCAGTAGTGCAAGGTCTAGGGATCAGCCCCAGCATTTT. The chain links TRBV19 to TRBJ1-5; no reliable D call. V lost 5 bases, J lost 5 bases, and 13 bases lay in between. Germline V gene data show CDR1 as LNHDA and CDR2 as SQIVND (reference sequence). The CDR3 has 14 residues.

The chain joins TRBV7-9 to TRBJ2-1, with a possible D match to TRBD1 (5 bases). Germline V gene lookup returns CDR1 SEHNR and CDR2 FQNEAQ (reference sequence). Trimming removed 0 bases from V and 8 bases from J, with 17 bases in between. The CDR3 extends over 16 amino acids. CDR3 sequence: CASSLALQGRRDEQFF. In DNA form, the CDR3 reads TGTGCCAGCAGCTTAGCGCTTCAGGGTAGAAGGGATGAGCAGTTCTTC.

This chain uses TRBV5-8 with TRBJ1-5; the D is unclear. The CDR3 sequence is 14 residues long. Germline assignment: CDR1 SGHTS and CDR2 YDEGEE. Deletions cut 0 bases from V and 3 bases from J, with 7 bases between. The CDR3 DNA is TGTGCCAGCAGCTTGGGCGGAACCAATCAGCCCCAGCATTTT. The encoded protein is CASSLGGTNQPQHF.

V and J are TRBV9 and TRBJ2-7; 8 nucleotides match TRBD2. The CDR3 totals 14 residues. From germline, CDR1 is SGDLS and CDR2 YYNGEE. Germline trimming cut 0 bases from V and 2 bases from J; bases unmatched to any gene: 1. The CDR3 loop reads CASSVDSGTYEQYF. Here the CDR3 DNA reads TGTGCCAGCAGCGTAGATAGCGGGACCTACGAGCAGTACTTC.

The chain joins TRBV6-2 or TRBV6-3 to TRBJ1-5; D gene uncertain. CDR1 is MNHEY and CDR2 is SVGEGT in the germline V gene. The V and J ends lost 4 bases and 0 bases respectively, with 10 bases between them. The CDR3 contains 15 residues. This chain's CDR3 is CASSSRAYSNQPQHF. The CDR3 DNA follows: TGTGCCAGCAGTTCGCGAGCCTATAGCAATCAGCCCCAGCATTTT.

J is TRBJ2-3 and V is TRBV5-4; the match to TRBD2 covers 13 bases. The CDR3 consists of 16 residues. The trim removed 4 bases at V and 5 bases at J, leaving 7 bases unmatched. Germline V gene lookup returns CDR1 SGHNT and CDR2 YYREEE (reference sequence). CDR3 loop: CASSPGTSGTKDTQYF. CDR3 sequence (DNA): TGTGCCAGCAGCCCCGGGACTAGCGGGACCAAAGATACGCAGTATTTT.

The chain couples TRBV28 to TRBJ1-5, with a possible D match to TRBD1 (5 bases). In germline, CDR1 is MDHEN, CDR2 SYDVKM. V lost 11 bases, J lost 2 bases, and 22 bases lay in between. The CDR3 spans 16 residues. The CDR3 region is CAALSGGRVGNQPQHF. Here the CDR3 DNA reads TGTGCCGCCCTTTCTGGGGGTAGAGTAGGCAATCAGCCCCAGCATTTT.

This chain links TRBV14 with TRBJ2-1, with 7 bases fitting TRBD2. Germline trimming cut 3 bases from V and 12 bases from J; bases unmatched to any gene: 2. CDR3 length: 11 amino acids. CDR1 and CDR2 (germline): SGHDN, FVKESK. The CDR3 bases are TGTGCCAGCAGCCATTCGGGAGGGCAGTTCTTC. Translation: CASSHSGGQFF.

V and J are TRBV4-1 and TRBJ2-7, with D perhaps TRBD2 (6 bases). Germline V gives CDR1 MGHRA, CDR2 YSYEKL. CDR3 size: 16 residues. V gave up 0 bases and J gave up 3 bases, with 15 bases separating them. This chain's CDR3 is CASSQEDYTVGYEQYF. The CDR3 nucleotides read TGCGCCAGCAGCCAAGAGGACTACACAGTGGGCTACGAGCAGTACTTC.

The genes are TRBV11-3 and TRBJ2-7, with D possibly TRBD2 on 5 matching bases. Germline CDR1 and CDR2: SGHNT and YENEEA. The CDR3 runs 14 residues. With 6 bases removed from V and 2 bases from J, the gap between germline ends came to 14 bases. The CDR3 sequence: CASRHGLGAYEQYV. The CDR3 nucleotides are TGTGCCAGCAGGCACGGACTCGGGGCCTACGAGCAGTACGTC.

This clone was recorded only once. This sequence joins TRBV27 and TRBJ1-2, with TRBD1 matching 11 bases. Germline V gives CDR1 MNHEY, CDR2 SMNVEV (reference sequence). V lost 5 bases, J lost 0 bases, and 8 bases stayed unmatched. The CDR3 has 17 residues. The CDR3 region is CASSPWGQGVSNYGYTF. The CDR3 bases are TGTGCCAGCAGTCCCTGGGGACAGGGGGTGTCTAACTATGGCTACACCTTC.

The gene calls are TRBV5-1 and TRBJ1-2; TRBD1 agrees at 9 bases. CDR3 length equals 15 residues. Germline CDR1 is SGHRS and CDR2 is YFSETQ. The junction had 6 bases not matched to a gene; V was cut back by 0 bases and J by 6 bases. The CDR3 here is CASSLGDRASDGYTF. For the CDR3, the DNA is TGCGCCAGCAGCTTGGGGGACAGGGCCTCCGATGGCTACACCTTC.

This clone was seen just once. This sequence joins TRBV7-9 and TRBJ2-3; the D is unclear. This CDR3 has 16 residues. The ends were cut back, 2 bases at V and 2 bases at J, with 14 bases in the middle. Germline lookup yields CDR1 SEHNR and CDR2 FQNEAQ (reference sequence). CDR3 residues: CASSLIVGLHTDTQYF. DNA of the CDR3: TGTGCCAGCAGCTTAATTGTGGGCCTACACACAGATACGCAGTATTTT.

The gene calls are TRBV19 and TRBJ1-2, with 9 bases lining up with TRBD1. This CDR3 is built from 15 residues. From germline, CDR1 is LNHDA and CDR2 SQIVND (reference sequence). V gave up 2 bases and J gave up 4 bases; unmatched junction bases: 5. The CDR3, as DNA: TGTGCCAGTAGTATACCCCCGGGACAGGGCTATGGCTACACCTTC. This encodes CASSIPPGQGYGYTF. The variable domain in full, completed from reference TRBV19 and TRBJ1-2, reads DGGITQSPKYLFRKEGQNVTLSCEQNLNHDAMYWYRQDPGQGLRLIYYSQIVNDFQKGDIAEGYSVSREKKESFPLTVTSAQKNPTAFYLCASSIPPGQGYGYTFGSGTRLTVV.

This clone appeared a few times. The rearrangement uses TRBV2 and TRBJ1-5; D possibly corresponds to TRBD1 (5 bases). This CDR3 region has 15 residues. Trimming shortened V by 3 bases and J by 3 bases, and 12 bases separated the two germline ends. Germline V lookup: CDR1 SNHLY, CDR2 FYNNEI. CDR3 amino acids: CASSEYGTANQPQHF. CDR3 coding DNA: TGTGCCAGCAGTGAGTACGGGACTGCCAATCAGCCCCAGCATTTT. The full variable domain, its missing parts supplied by reference TRBV2 and TRBJ1-5, is EPEVTQTPSHQVTQMGQEVILRCVPISNHLYFYWYRQILGQKVEFLVSFYNNEISEKSEIFDDQFSVERPDGSNFTLKIRSTKLEDSAMYFCASSEYGTANQPQHFGDGTRLSIL.

This chain connects TRBV19 to TRBJ2-3; no firm D call. Trimming left V 7 bases short and J 7 bases short, with 18 bases between. The CDR3 has 14 residues. Germline CDR1 LNHDA, CDR2 SQIVND (reference sequence). The chain's CDR3 is CASTVDPGVNTQYF. CDR3 bases: TGTGCCAGTACCGTGGACCCAGGAGTGAATACGCAGTATTTT.

The J gene is TRBJ1-1, the V gene TRBV3-1 (or the pseudogene TRBV3-2), with TRBD1 as a possible D gene (5 bases). The V and J ends lost 0 bases and 11 bases respectively, with 10 bases between them. Germline V gives CDR1 LGHDT, CDR2 YNNKEL (reference sequence). This CDR3 spans 12 amino acids. The CDR3 nucleotides read TGTGCCAGCAGCCAAGACACTCGGGGGGCTTTCTTT. Its protein is CASSQDTRGAFF.

The CDR3 DNA is TGCGCCAGCGGGACGGGGACAGGGAAGAACACTGAAGCTTTCTTT. As protein: CASGTGTGKNTEAFF. The rearrangement uses TRBV4-3 and TRBJ1-1; TRBD1 matches at 9 bases. The germline V gene encodes CDR1 LGHNA and CDR2 YSLEER. There are 15 residues in the CDR3. The ends lost 8 bases at V and 1 base at J; junction bases unmatched: 8.

The chain has TRBV3-1 (or the pseudogene TRBV3-2) and TRBJ1-2; TRBD1 aligns across 12 bases. Germline V gives CDR1 LGHDT, CDR2 YNNKEL (reference sequence). The V and J ends lost 4 bases and 8 bases, in that order; junction bases with no gene match: 14. The CDR3 has 17 residues. CDR3 region: CASSPYLGTGGFGGYTF. DNA of the CDR3: TGTGCCAGCAGCCCTTACCTGGGGACAGGGGGCTTTGGAGGCTACACCTTC.

The chain carries TRBV27 and TRBJ1-1; D unresolved. CDR3 length: 13 residues. V shed 8 bases and J shed 4 bases, with 14 bases lying between them. Per germline, CDR1 MNHEY and CDR2 SMNVEV (reference sequence). The DNA of the CDR3 is TGTGCCAGCTCCGGGCGGGGAGTCACTGAAGCTTTCTTT. This encodes CASSGRGVTEAFF.